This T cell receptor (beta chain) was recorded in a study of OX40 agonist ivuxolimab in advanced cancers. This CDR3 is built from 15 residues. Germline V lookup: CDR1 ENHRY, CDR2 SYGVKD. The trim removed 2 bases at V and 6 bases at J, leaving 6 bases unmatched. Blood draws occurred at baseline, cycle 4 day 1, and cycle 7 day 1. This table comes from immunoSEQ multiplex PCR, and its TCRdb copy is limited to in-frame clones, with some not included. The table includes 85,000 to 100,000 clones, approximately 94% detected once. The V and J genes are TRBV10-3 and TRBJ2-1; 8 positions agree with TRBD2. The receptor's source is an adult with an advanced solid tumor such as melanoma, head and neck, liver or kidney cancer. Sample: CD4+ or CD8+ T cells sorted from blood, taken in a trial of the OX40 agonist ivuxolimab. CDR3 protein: CAISEGGTRGNEQFF. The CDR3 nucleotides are TGTGCCATCAGTGAGGGGGGGACTAGGGGCAATGAGCAGTTCTTC.